This is a list of T cell receptor beta chains from one sample in a study of blood T cell repertoires in COVID-19. Generated by immunoSEQ multiplex PCR, the TCRdb table keeps only in-frame clones and is missing some. Of 150,000 to 200,000 clones listed, around four fifths are singletons. The material sequenced was peripheral blood. The origin of the receptors is a woman aged 80 or over with active or convalescent COVID-19. Both conserved end residues are part of each CDR3. A D gene is named only where the DNA matches it firmly. Size is stated for part of the rows, as once, few or many counts, or as a class when the clone is expanded.

v_call: TRBV7-2
clone_size: .
j_call: TRBJ1-6
d_call: TRBD1
cdr3_nt: TGTGCCAGCAGCTTAGTGGGGACAGATAATTCACCCCTCCACTTT
cdr3_aa: CASSLVGTDNSPLHF

v_call: TRBV29-1
clone_size: .
j_call: TRBJ1-4
d_call: TRBD1
cdr3_nt: TGCAGCGTTAAACAGGGGGCTGAGGAAAAACTGTTTTTT
cdr3_aa: CSVKQGAEEKLFF

v_call: TRBV6-5
clone_size: .
j_call: TRBJ2-1
d_call: .
cdr3_nt: TGTGCCAGCAACCGGGACAACGTTTACAATGAGCAGTTCTTC
cdr3_aa: CASNRDNVYNEQFF

v_call: TRBV24-1
clone_size: .
j_call: TRBJ2-1
d_call: TRBD1
cdr3_nt: TGTGCCACCAGTGATAGGACAGGGGAAGGCGATGAGCAGTTCTTC
cdr3_aa: CATSDRTGEGDEQFF

v_call: TRBV4-2
clone_size: once
j_call: TRBJ2-7
d_call: .
cdr3_nt: TGTGCCAGCAGCCAAGATTTTCAGGGGATGAACGAGCAGTACTTC
cdr3_aa: CASSQDFQGMNEQYF

v_call: TRBV10-3
clone_size: .
j_call: TRBJ1-6
d_call: TRBD1
cdr3_nt: TGTGCCATCAGTGTCGGCACAGGGGGAGATTCACCCCTCCACTTT
cdr3_aa: CAISVGTGGDSPLHF

v_call: TRBV9
clone_size: once
j_call: TRBJ2-5
d_call: TRBD2
cdr3_nt: TGTGCCAGCAGCGCGCTAGCGGGGCAAGAGACCCAGTACTTC
cdr3_aa: CASSALAGQETQYF

v_call: TRBV6-5
clone_size: .
j_call: TRBJ2-7
d_call: .
cdr3_nt: TGTGCCAGCAGTCTCGGGAAGTACGAGCAGTACTTC
cdr3_aa: CASSLGKYEQYF

v_call: TRBV19
clone_size: once
j_call: TRBJ1-2
d_call: TRBD1
cdr3_nt: TGTGCCAGTAGTATAGTTCTCCTGACAGGGCAAGCTAACTATGGCTACACCTTC
cdr3_aa: CASSIVLLTGQANYGYTF

v_call: TRBV5-6
clone_size: .
j_call: TRBJ1-5
d_call: TRBD1
cdr3_nt: TGTGCCAGCAGCTTGGCGCCAAGGGGGCATGGTCAGCCCCAGCATTTT
cdr3_aa: CASSLAPRGHGQPQHF

v_call: TRBV7-9
clone_size: .
j_call: TRBJ2-5
d_call: TRBD2
cdr3_nt: TGTGCCAGCAGCTTGGACGGGGGGGAGACCCAGTACTTC
cdr3_aa: CASSLDGGETQYF

v_call: TRBV7-9
clone_size: .
j_call: TRBJ1-1
d_call: TRBD1
cdr3_nt: TGTGCCAGCAGCACACTGACAGGGGGAGGTTGGGCTTTCTTT
cdr3_aa: CASSTLTGGGWAFF

v_call: TRBV4-3
clone_size: .
j_call: TRBJ1-4
d_call: TRBD1
cdr3_nt: TGCGCCAGCAGCCAAGCGATGGACAGGGCTGAAAAACTGTTTTTT
cdr3_aa: CASSQAMDRAEKLFF

v_call: TRBV20-1
clone_size: .
j_call: TRBJ2-1
d_call: .
cdr3_nt: TGCAGTGCTAGTGAACCTAGGGGGACCACGCACAATGAGCAGTTCTTC
cdr3_aa: CSASEPRGTTHNEQFF

v_call: TRBV27
clone_size: .
j_call: TRBJ2-2
d_call: .
cdr3_nt: TGTGCCAGCAGTTTCGGCAGGGTCCGTCGGAACACCGGGGAGCTGTTTTTT
cdr3_aa: CASSFGRVRRNTGELFF

v_call: TRBV27
clone_size: many
j_call: TRBJ1-1
d_call: .
cdr3_nt: TGTGCCAGCAAGCAACAGGGTTGGACTGAAGCTTTCTTT
cdr3_aa: CASKQQGWTEAFF

v_call: TRBV7-2
clone_size: .
j_call: TRBJ2-2
d_call: .
cdr3_nt: TGTGCCAGCAGCAACGCAGGGGGGCTGAACACCGGGGAGCTGTTTTTT
cdr3_aa: CASSNAGGLNTGELFF

v_call: TRBV4-3
clone_size: .
j_call: TRBJ1-3
d_call: .
cdr3_nt: TGCGCCAGCAGCCAAGTCCTCTCTGGAAACACCATATATTTT
cdr3_aa: CASSQVLSGNTIYF

v_call: TRBV7-2
clone_size: few
j_call: TRBJ2-7
d_call: .
cdr3_nt: TGTGCCAGCAGCTCCACAGTGATCCGCGAGCAGTACTTC
cdr3_aa: CASSSTVIREQYF

v_call: TRBV6-2/TRBV6-3
clone_size: few
j_call: TRBJ1-2
d_call: .
cdr3_nt: TGTGCCAGCAGTTACCTGAGGACAGTCGGTACGCGCGGCTACACCTTC
cdr3_aa: CASSYLRTVGTRGYTF

v_call: TRBV28
clone_size: .
j_call: TRBJ2-7
d_call: .
cdr3_nt: TGTGCCAGCAGTGGGGGGACTCCTCGGGAGCAGTACTTC
cdr3_aa: CASSGGTPREQYF

v_call: TRBV3-1/TRBV3-2
clone_size: .
j_call: TRBJ1-3
d_call: TRBD1
cdr3_nt: TGTGCCAGCAGCCTCACAGGGGGACCTGGAAACACCATATATTTT
cdr3_aa: CASSLTGGPGNTIYF

v_call: TRBV18
clone_size: .
j_call: TRBJ2-2
d_call: .
cdr3_nt: TGTGCCAGCTCACAACAGGACGGAGACGGGGAGCTGTTTTTT
cdr3_aa: CASSQQDGDGELFF

v_call: TRBV7-8
clone_size: few
j_call: TRBJ1-1
d_call: .
cdr3_nt: TGTGCCAGCAGCCCCCCGAGCGGGCGGTCGAACACTGAAGCTTTCTTT
cdr3_aa: CASSPPSGRSNTEAFF

v_call: TRBV10-3
clone_size: .
j_call: TRBJ1-4
d_call: .
cdr3_nt: TGTGCCATCAGTGATCAAAACAGGGAAGGAGGTAATGAAAAACTGTTTTTT
cdr3_aa: CAISDQNREGGNEKLFF

v_call: TRBV6-5
clone_size: .
j_call: TRBJ2-7
d_call: .
cdr3_nt: TGTGCCAGCAGTTACGGATCAGGCGAGCAGTACTTC
cdr3_aa: CASSYGSGEQYF

v_call: TRBV4-2
clone_size: .
j_call: TRBJ1-6
d_call: TRBD1
cdr3_nt: TGTGCCAGCAGCCAAGTGGGCCTGGGACAGTGGAATTCACCCCTCCACTTT
cdr3_aa: CASSQVGLGQWNSPLHF

v_call: TRBV18
clone_size: .
j_call: TRBJ2-1
d_call: .
cdr3_nt: TGTGCCAGCTCACCATCGACAGTGGGTGAGCAGTTCTTC
cdr3_aa: CASSPSTVGEQFF

v_call: TRBV6-5
clone_size: .
j_call: TRBJ1-2
d_call: TRBD1
cdr3_nt: TGTGCCAGCAGTTATCAGGGACAGAACTATGGCTACACCTTC
cdr3_aa: CASSYQGQNYGYTF

v_call: TRBV21-1
clone_size: .
j_call: TRBJ1-1
d_call: .
cdr3_nt: TGTGCCAGCAGCAAAGAGGGGGATAGCACTGAAGCTTTCTTT
cdr3_aa: CASSKEGDSTEAFF

v_call: TRBV24-1
clone_size: .
j_call: TRBJ2-7
d_call: TRBD2
cdr3_nt: TGTGCCACCGTGAGGACTAGCGGGTTGACGGAGCAGTACTTC
cdr3_aa: CATVRTSGLTEQYF

v_call: TRBV25-1
clone_size: .
j_call: TRBJ1-2
d_call: TRBD1
cdr3_nt: TGTGCCAGCACCAGGACAGGGGGTTTTGGCTACACCTTC
cdr3_aa: CASTRTGGFGYTF

v_call: TRBV5-1
clone_size: .
j_call: TRBJ2-7
d_call: TRBD1
cdr3_nt: TGCGCCAGCAGCTTGGGACAGGGAAGGACCTACGAGCAGTACTTC
cdr3_aa: CASSLGQGRTYEQYF

v_call: TRBV6-5
clone_size: .
j_call: TRBJ2-7
d_call: TRBD1
cdr3_nt: TGTGCCAGCAGTCGGCAGACAGGGGGAAGCTACGAGCAGTACTTC
cdr3_aa: CASSRQTGGSYEQYF

v_call: TRBV30
clone_size: .
j_call: TRBJ1-4
d_call: TRBD1
cdr3_nt: TGTGCCGGTAGTGGGGGACAGCTTAATGAAAAACTGTTTTTT
cdr3_aa: CAGSGGQLNEKLFF

v_call: TRBV6-6
clone_size: .
j_call: TRBJ1-1
d_call: TRBD1
cdr3_nt: TGTGCCAGCAGATACCGGGACAGGGTTACTGAAGCTTTCTTT
cdr3_aa: CASRYRDRVTEAFF

v_call: TRBV5-8
clone_size: .
j_call: TRBJ2-7
d_call: .
cdr3_nt: TGTGCCAGCAGCGACGGGACATATCCCTCCTACGAGCAGTACTTC
cdr3_aa: CASSDGTYPSYEQYF

v_call: TRBV29-1
clone_size: .
j_call: TRBJ2-7
d_call: .
cdr3_nt: TGCAGCGTTGAAGGGGGGGTCTCCTACGAGCAGTACTTC
cdr3_aa: CSVEGGVSYEQYF

v_call: TRBV27
clone_size: .
j_call: TRBJ2-2
d_call: TRBD1
cdr3_nt: TGTGCCAGCGGAAGACAGGGGGCGAACACCGGGGAGCTGTTTTTT
cdr3_aa: CASGRQGANTGELFF

v_call: TRBV5-1
clone_size: once
j_call: TRBJ2-7
d_call: TRBD1
cdr3_nt: TGCGCCAGCAGCTTGGGAGACAGGGCGAACGAGCAGTACTTC
cdr3_aa: CASSLGDRANEQYF

v_call: TRBV16
clone_size: .
j_call: TRBJ1-5
d_call: .
cdr3_nt: TGTGCCAGCAGCCAATCCGGAGCGCTTAATAGCAATCAGCCCCAGCATTTT
cdr3_aa: CASSQSGALNSNQPQHF

v_call: TRBV27
clone_size: .
j_call: TRBJ2-1
d_call: TRBD2
cdr3_nt: TGTGCCAGCAGTCCCATCCGGGACCTAGCGGACTCCTACAATGAGCAGTTCTTC
cdr3_aa: CASSPIRDLADSYNEQFF